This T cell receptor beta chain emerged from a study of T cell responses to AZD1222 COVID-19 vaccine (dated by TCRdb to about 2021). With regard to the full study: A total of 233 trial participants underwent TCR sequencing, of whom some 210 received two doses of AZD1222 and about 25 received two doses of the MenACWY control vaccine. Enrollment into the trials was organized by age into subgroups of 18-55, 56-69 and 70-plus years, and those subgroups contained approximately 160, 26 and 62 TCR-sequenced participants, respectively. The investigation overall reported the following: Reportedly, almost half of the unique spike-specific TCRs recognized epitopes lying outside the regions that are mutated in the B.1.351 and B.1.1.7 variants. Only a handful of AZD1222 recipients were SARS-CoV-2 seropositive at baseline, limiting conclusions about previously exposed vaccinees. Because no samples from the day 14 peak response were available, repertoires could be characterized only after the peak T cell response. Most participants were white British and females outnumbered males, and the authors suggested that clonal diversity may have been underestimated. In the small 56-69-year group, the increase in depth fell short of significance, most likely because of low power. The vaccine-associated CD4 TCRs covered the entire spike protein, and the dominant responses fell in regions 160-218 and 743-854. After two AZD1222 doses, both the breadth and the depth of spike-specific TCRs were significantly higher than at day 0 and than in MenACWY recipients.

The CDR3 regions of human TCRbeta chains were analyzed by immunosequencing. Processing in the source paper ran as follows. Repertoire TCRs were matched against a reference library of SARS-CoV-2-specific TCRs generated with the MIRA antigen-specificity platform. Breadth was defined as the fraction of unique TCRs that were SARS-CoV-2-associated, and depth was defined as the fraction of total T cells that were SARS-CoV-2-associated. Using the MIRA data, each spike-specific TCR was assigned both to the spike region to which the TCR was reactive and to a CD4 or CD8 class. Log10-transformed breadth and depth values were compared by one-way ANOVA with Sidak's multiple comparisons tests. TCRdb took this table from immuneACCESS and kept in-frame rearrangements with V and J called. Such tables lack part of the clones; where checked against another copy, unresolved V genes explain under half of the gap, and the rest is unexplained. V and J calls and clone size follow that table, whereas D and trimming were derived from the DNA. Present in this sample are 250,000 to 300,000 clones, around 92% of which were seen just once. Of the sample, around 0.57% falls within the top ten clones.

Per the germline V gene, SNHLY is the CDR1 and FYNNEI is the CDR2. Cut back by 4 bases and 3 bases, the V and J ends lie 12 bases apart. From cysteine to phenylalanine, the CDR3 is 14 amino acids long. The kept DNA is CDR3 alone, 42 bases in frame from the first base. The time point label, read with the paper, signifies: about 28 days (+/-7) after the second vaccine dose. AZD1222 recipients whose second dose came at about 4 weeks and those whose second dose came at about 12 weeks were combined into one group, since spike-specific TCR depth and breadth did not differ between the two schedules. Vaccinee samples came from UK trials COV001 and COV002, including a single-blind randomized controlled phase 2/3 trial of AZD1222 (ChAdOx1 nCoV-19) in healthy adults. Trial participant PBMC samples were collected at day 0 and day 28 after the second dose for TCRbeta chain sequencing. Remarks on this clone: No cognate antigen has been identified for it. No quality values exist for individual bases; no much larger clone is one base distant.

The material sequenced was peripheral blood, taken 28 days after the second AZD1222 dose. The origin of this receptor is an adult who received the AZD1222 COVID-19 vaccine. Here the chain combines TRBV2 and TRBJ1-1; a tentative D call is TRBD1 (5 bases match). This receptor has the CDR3 CASSATQGYTEAFF. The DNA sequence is TGTGCCAGCAGTGCTACGCAGGGATACACTGAAGCTTTCTTT.